This TCR beta chain is from a study of blood T cell repertoires in COVID-19. Study details: The analysed material was cDNA or gDNA that came from T cells, B-cell-depleted T cells, or PBMCs.

Study processing details: Counts of nucleated cells, estimated from reference gene primer amplification, were obtained. The table came from immunoSEQ multiplex PCR; TCRdb's copy has only in-frame clones and leaves some out. V, J and clone size are those of that table, while D and trimming were read from the DNA. The repertoire holds 350,000 to 400,000 clones, with 85% to 90% as singletons. About this clone: The sample contains more than one DNA sequence encoding this CDR3.

The germline V and J ends were trimmed by 0 bases and 7 bases, with 7 bases remaining between them. The germline gives CDR1 LGHNA, CDR2 YSLEER. CDR3 length equals 13 residues. Ages ranged from about 18 to 89 years, with residence in 24 US areas. Categorization into cohorts depended on clinical history that participants reported. This sequence originates from a man aged 18 to 30 who had recovered from COVID-19. The chain couples TRBV4-3 to TRBJ1-5; no firm D call. The sequencing input was PBMCs or T cells enriched from blood (not recorded which). CDR3 residues: CASSQDEGQPQHF. In DNA, the CDR3 is TGCGCCAGCAGCCAAGACGAGGGACAGCCCCAGCATTTT.